These 27 T cell receptor beta chains share one sample of origin, sequenced in a study of OX40 agonist ivuxolimab in advanced cancers. Repertoires were generated with immunoSEQ multiplex PCR, while TCRdb's copy carries only in-frame clones and drops some. The top ten hold roughly an eighth of the sample, which has about 55,000 clones, approximately 86% seen once. The sample consisted of CD4+ or CD8+ T cells sorted from blood, taken in a trial of the OX40 agonist ivuxolimab. The receptors shown here come from an adult with an advanced solid tumor such as melanoma, head and neck, liver or kidney cancer.

The gene calls are TRBV27 and TRBJ1-1; no clear D. The CDR3 has 16 amino acids. The ends were cut back, 1 base at V and 1 base at J, with 13 bases in the middle. Germline values: CDR1 MNHEY, CDR2 SMNVEV (reference sequence). This CDR3 is CASSLWFGQRNTEAFF. The DNA for the CDR3 is TGTGCCAGCAGTTTATGGTTTGGGCAGCGGAACACTGAAGCTTTCTTT.

J is TRBJ2-5 and V is TRBV7-9; no definite D call. The CDR3 covers 13 residues. The germline V and J ends were trimmed by 2 bases and 5 bases, with 9 bases remaining between them. Germline V lookup: CDR1 SEHNR, CDR2 FQNEAQ (reference sequence). The CDR3: CASSLTLTETQYF. CDR3 coding DNA: TGTGCCAGCAGCTTAACACTTACGGAGACCCAGTACTTC.

The gene calls are TRBV9 and TRBJ1-2; maybe TRBD1 (5 bases). From germline, CDR1 is SGDLS and CDR2 YYNGEE. Trimming took 3 bases from V and 4 from J, leaving 13 bases between them. The CDR3 extends over 14 amino acids. CDR3: CASSDGRGSYGYTF. The CDR3 nucleotides are TGTGCCAGCAGCGACGGCCGGGGCTCCTATGGCTACACCTTC.

The genes are TRBV4-3 and TRBJ2-3, with 7 bases that match TRBD1. CDR1 is LGHNA, CDR2 YSLEER, per germline. This CDR3 spans 16 amino acids. The J segment lost 3 bases and the V segment lost 0 bases, leaving 6 bases of the junction unmatched. The CDR3 nucleotides are TGCGCCAGCAGCCAAGATCTGGGCAGGGGGACAGATACGCAGTATTTT. Translation gives CASSQDLGRGTDTQYF.

The V and J genes are TRBV27 and TRBJ2-5; 7 positions agree with TRBD1. The CDR3 has 19 residues. V trimming: 5 bases; J trimming: 1 base; junction bases outside the gene matches: 19. Germline values: CDR1 MNHEY, CDR2 SMNVEV (reference sequence). CDR3 residues: CASSPGQQPYKGPQETQYF. The DNA for the CDR3 is TGTGCCAGCAGTCCGGGACAGCAACCCTACAAAGGGCCCCAAGAGACCCAGTACTTC.

The CDR3: CASSLRGSYNEQFF. The CDR3, as DNA: TGTGCCAGCAGCTTAAGGGGGAGTTACAATGAGCAGTTCTTC. The rearrangement joins TRBV11-2 to TRBJ2-1; possibly TRBD1 for D (6 bases). V lost 2 bases to trimming and J lost 4 bases, with 9 bases between them. Germline V gives CDR1 SGHAT, CDR2 FQNNGV. This CDR3 is 14 amino acids long.

This clone has only a few counts. The rearrangement links TRBV5-4 to TRBJ1-1; D ambiguous. The CDR3 contains 12 residues. Germline assignment: CDR1 SGHNT and CDR2 YYREEE (reference sequence). The V and J ends lost 0 bases and 3 bases respectively, with 3 bases between them. The CDR3 DNA reads TGTGCCAGCAGCTTGGGGGACACTGAAGCTTTCTTT. Its protein is CASSLGDTEAFF.

Details on this clone: As the CDR3 is not closed by the conserved phenylalanine or tryptophan, this likely results from a read error. The DNA is omitted, as the CDR3 cannot be located on it reliably, and the CDR3 follows TCRdb's listing. The CDR3 loop reads CASSFTGIE. The chain links TRBV7-3 to TRBJ2-6; no check of the table's D call, TRBD1, against the DNA was made. Germline assignment: CDR1 SGHTA and CDR2 FQGTGA. The CDR3 spans 9 residues, counting both ends.

V usage is TRBV5-1 and J usage is TRBJ2-7; D is ambiguous. The CDR3 spans 13 residues. V shed 0 bases and J shed 3 bases, with 7 bases lying between them. Per the germline V gene, CDR1 is SGHRS and CDR2 is YFSETQ. As DNA, the CDR3 is TGCGCCAGCAGCTTGGAAATGGTCTACGAGCAGTACTTC. Its protein is CASSLEMVYEQYF.

This clone was detected only once. The rearrangement joins TRBV7-6 to TRBJ2-7; 7 nucleotides agree with TRBD2. V was pared by 10 bases and J by 6 bases, with 12 bases of the junction left unmatched. Germline CDR1 reads SGHVS; CDR2 reads FNYEAQ. The CDR3 loop spans 13 amino acids. The CDR3 is CATTAGTLGEQYF. CDR3 sequence (DNA): TGTGCCACCACAGCGGGGACTCTAGGCGAGCAGTACTTC.

The V gene is TRBV28, the J gene TRBJ2-7; D is perhaps TRBD2 (6 bases). CDR3 length: 15 amino acids. The V gene's germline CDR1 is MDHEN and CDR2 SYDVKM. V was pared by 5 bases and J by 4 bases, with 18 bases between. The CDR3 DNA reads TGTGCCAGCAGTCCCCCCCCCGGAGGGATGTACGAGCAGTACTTC. It yields the protein CASSPPPGGMYEQYF.

The chain recombines TRBV27 with TRBJ2-5, with D perhaps assigned TRBD1 or TRBD2 (5 bases each). The CDR3 totals 18 residues. V lost 2 bases and J 0 bases, leaving 19 bases between the germline ends. Germline V gives CDR1 MNHEY, CDR2 SMNVEV (reference sequence). For the CDR3, the DNA is TGTGCCAGCAGTTTACGAATCCGGGACGGCGTGTACCAAGAGACCCAGTACTTC. This gives the protein CASSLRIRDGVYQETQYF.

This clone was detected only once. In DNA, the CDR3 is TGCGCCAGCAGCCTTCGGGAGCCTCTCTCTGGAAACACCATATATTTT. Amino acid sequence: CASSLREPLSGNTIYF. The chain recombines TRBV4-1 with TRBJ1-3; the D is unclear. Germline values: CDR1 MGHRA, CDR2 YSYEKL. The CDR3 loop spans 16 amino acids. Trimming took 4 bases from V and 0 from J, leaving 13 bases between them.

This chain uses TRBV7-9 with TRBJ1-1; TRBD1 agrees at 12 bases. J was trimmed by 0 bases and V by 8 bases; bases with no gene match: 13. The CDR3 loop spans 18 amino acids. Germline-derived CDR1 and CDR2 are SEHNR and FQNEAQ (reference sequence). The CDR3 here is CASAVPGQGASMNTEAFF. The CDR3 coding sequence is TGTGCCAGCGCAGTCCCGGGACAGGGGGCCTCAATGAACACTGAAGCTTTCTTT.

V gene TRBV5-1 combines with J gene TRBJ2-5, with TRBD2 as a possible D gene (6 bases). CDR3 length: 15 amino acids. CDR1 is SGHRS and CDR2 is YFSETQ in the germline V gene. Between the trimmed V and J ends, which lost 4 bases and 4 bases, there was a span of 17 bases. CDR3 region: CASSPKGTGLETQYF. The CDR3 DNA sequence: TGCGCCAGCAGCCCAAAAGGGACGGGACTAGAGACCCAGTACTTC.

The chain uses TRBV6-6 and TRBJ2-7, with 10 nucleotides matching TRBD1. Germline V lookup: CDR1 MNHNY, CDR2 SVGAGI (reference sequence). V trimming: 8 bases; J trimming: 4 bases; junction bases outside the gene matches: 8. The CDR3 loop spans 14 amino acids. The CDR3 is CASGPRDRGYEQYF. Here the CDR3 DNA reads TGTGCCAGCGGACCCCGGGACAGGGGATACGAGCAGTACTTC.

The J gene is TRBJ1-5, the V gene TRBV4-2; 11 nucleotides agree with TRBD1. CDR3 length: 16 residues. V shed 0 bases and J 5 bases; nucleotides not matched to a gene: 3. CDR1 is LGHNA, CDR2 YNFKEQ, per germline. The CDR3 spells CASSQDSGQGDQPQHF. For the CDR3, the DNA is TGTGCCAGCAGCCAAGATTCGGGACAGGGGGATCAGCCCCAGCATTTT.

V usage is TRBV19 and J usage is TRBJ2-7; TRBD2 matches at 7 bases. From germline, CDR1 is LNHDA and CDR2 SQIVND (reference sequence). The CDR3 covers 11 residues. The V gene end was trimmed by 5 bases and the J gene end by 7 bases; junction bases not matched to a gene: 2. CDR3 residues: CASSFGGEQYF. The CDR3 nucleotides read TGTGCCAGTAGTTTCGGGGGGGAGCAGTACTTC.

This chain links TRBV7-9 with TRBJ2-3, with D possibly matching TRBD2 (5 bases). In germline, CDR1 is SEHNR, CDR2 FQNEAQ (reference sequence). The V end lost 1 base, the J end lost 0 bases, and 17 bases lay between the germline ends. The CDR3 is 18 amino acids. Written as DNA, the CDR3 is TGTGCCAGCAGCTTAGGCCCCGCATGGGGAGAAAGCACAGATACGCAGTATTTT. Its protein product is CASSLGPAWGESTDTQYF.

The genes are TRBV13 and TRBJ1-1; 7 bases align to TRBD1. This CDR3 has 16 amino acids. Germline CDR1 and CDR2: PRHDT and FYEKMQ (reference sequence). The V segment lost 5 bases and the J segment 6 bases; nucleotides outside the gene matches: 15. In DNA, the CDR3 is TGTGCCAGCAGCACAGACGCCGAGACAGGGCGCTCTGAAGCTTTCTTT. Protein product: CASSTDAETGRSEAFF.

The chain is built from TRBV27 and TRBJ1-2; 9 bases are shared with TRBD1. V shed 7 bases, J shed 4 bases, and the junction held 10 bases outside the gene matches. CDR3 length equals 15 residues. In germline, CDR1 is MNHEY, CDR2 SMNVEV (reference sequence). CDR3 nucleotide sequence: TGTGCCAGCAATCCCCGGACAGGGGCTCCCTATGGCTACACCTTC. It yields the protein CASNPRTGAPYGYTF.

The chain carries TRBV13 and TRBJ1-2; tentatively, D is TRBD1 (5 bases). Per the germline V gene, CDR1 is PRHDT and CDR2 is FYEKMQ (reference sequence). The CDR3 is made up of 15 amino acids. Deletions cut 5 bases from V and 8 bases from J, with 21 bases between. This CDR3 reads CASSPLIRGVVGYTF. The CDR3 DNA is TGTGCCAGCAGCCCACTCATACGAGGGGTCGTCGGCTACACCTTC.

The V and J genes are TRBV5-1 and TRBJ2-1; D is possibly TRBD1 (5 bases). Germline CDR1 and CDR2: SGHRS and YFSETQ. CDR3 length: 14 amino acids. Trimming removed 0 bases at V and 3 bases at J, with 7 bases between. DNA of the CDR3: TGCGCCAGCAGCTTGGAGACAGACTACAATGAGCAGTTCTTC. Its translation: CASSLETDYNEQFF.

The genes are TRBV5-1 and TRBJ1-1; D may be TRBD1 (5 bases). Deletions cut 5 bases from V and 2 bases from J, with 19 bases between. Germline loops: CDR1 SGHRS, CDR2 YFSETQ. The CDR3 length is 16 residues. The CDR3 reads CASRYDTYGTNTEAFF. The CDR3 DNA follows: TGCGCCAGCAGATATGATACTTATGGGACTAACACTGAAGCTTTCTTT.

This clone occurred once. The chain employs TRBV9 and TRBJ1-2; D is possibly TRBD1 (6 bases). In germline, CDR1 is SGDLS, CDR2 YYNGEE. This CDR3 comprises 15 residues. V shed 3 bases and J shed 8 bases, with 20 bases lying between them. The chain's CDR3 is CASSAGSGAGRGYTF. The CDR3 DNA reads as TGTGCCAGCAGCGCAGGATCAGGGGCTGGACGGGGCTACACCTTC.

The rearrangement uses TRBV5-1 and TRBJ1-2, with D possibly TRBD1 on 5 matching bases. This CDR3 has 12 amino acids. The V gene's germline CDR1 is SGHRS and CDR2 YFSETQ. V lost 5 bases to trimming and J lost 6 bases, with 11 bases between them. CDR3 coding DNA: TGCGCCAGCAGGCCTGGGACGGATGGCTACACCTTC. Residues: CASRPGTDGYTF.

This chain links TRBV6-5 with TRBJ1-2; perhaps TRBD1 as D (6 bases). Germline V gene lookup returns CDR1 MNHEY and CDR2 SVGAGI. The CDR3 covers 13 residues. V lost 2 bases to trimming and J lost 6 bases, with 10 bases between them. This chain's CDR3 is CASSYLQGNGYTF. For the CDR3, the DNA is TGTGCCAGCAGTTACCTTCAGGGGAATGGCTACACCTTC.